This T cell receptor (beta chain) originates from a study of CD8+ T cells in alopecia areata. For the study at large: Twice daily, treated patients received 5 to 10 mg of oral tofacitinib.

Treatment of the sample: oral pan-JAK inhibitor, 5-10 mg twice daily. Deletions cut 5 bases from V and 4 bases from J, with 17 bases between. The germline CDR1 and CDR2 sequences are SGHTA and FQGTGA. This CDR3 comprises 15 residues. Extraction and reverse transcription of RNA yielded cDNA as the sequencing template. The method was immunoSEQ multiplex PCR; TCRdb's version includes in-frame clones alone and lacks a portion of them. The sample has 110,000 to 150,000 clones, about 51% seen once. The sequencing used CD8+ T cells sorted from blood, collected at week 4, from a patient treated with tofacitinib. The chain carries TRBV7-3 and TRBJ1-2; tentative D call: TRBD1 (6 bases). The clonotype comes from a human donor with alopecia areata. The CDR3 DNA is TGTGCCAGCAGCCCGACCGGGCAAGGGGGCTATGGCTACACCTTC. This sequence encodes CASSPTGQGGYGYTF.